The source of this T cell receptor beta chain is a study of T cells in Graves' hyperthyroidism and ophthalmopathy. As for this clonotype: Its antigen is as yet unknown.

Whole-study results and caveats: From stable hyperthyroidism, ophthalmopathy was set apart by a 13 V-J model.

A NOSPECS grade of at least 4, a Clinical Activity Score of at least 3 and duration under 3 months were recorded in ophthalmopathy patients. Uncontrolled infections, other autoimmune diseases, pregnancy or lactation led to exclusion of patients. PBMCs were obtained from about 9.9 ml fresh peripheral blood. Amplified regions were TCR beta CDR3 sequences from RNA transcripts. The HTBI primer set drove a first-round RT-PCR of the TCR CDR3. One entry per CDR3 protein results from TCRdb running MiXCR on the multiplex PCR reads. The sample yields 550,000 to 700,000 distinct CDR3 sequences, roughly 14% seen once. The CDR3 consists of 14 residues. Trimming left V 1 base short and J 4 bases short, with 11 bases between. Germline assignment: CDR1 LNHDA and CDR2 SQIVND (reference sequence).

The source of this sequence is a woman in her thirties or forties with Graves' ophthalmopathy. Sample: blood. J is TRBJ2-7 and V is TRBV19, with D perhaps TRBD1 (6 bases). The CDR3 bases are TGTGCCAGTAGTATAGCGGGACAACGATACGAGCAGTACTTC. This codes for CASSIAGQRYEQYF.